The 14 T cell receptor beta chains below were found in one sample sequenced in a study of cytotoxic CD8 clonotypes in ibrutinib-treated CLL. Clones were read by immunoSEQ multiplex PCR, and TCRdb kept only the in-frame ones, dropping some. This sample has 150,000 to 200,000 clones; about 72% occur once, and the top ten carry roughly an eighth. Sequencing was performed on PBMCs, taken after 24 months of ibrutinib treatment. The receptors shown here come from a human donor with chronic lymphocytic leukemia.

V and J are TRBV6-1 and TRBJ2-7; D is undetermined. The CDR3 spans 15 residues. V lost 2 bases to trimming and J lost 2 bases, with 13 bases between them. The germline gives CDR1 MNHNS, CDR2 SASEGT. The CDR3 nucleotides read TGTGCCAGCAGTGAACGGGCAGGTGGAGCCTACGAGCAGTACTTC. Protein sequence: CASSERAGGAYEQYF.

The chain joins TRBV20-1 to TRBJ2-1; D not resolved. The V and J ends lost 6 bases and 7 bases respectively, with 10 bases between them. Looked up from germline, CDR1 is DFQATT and CDR2 is SNEGSKA (reference sequence). The CDR3 has 11 amino acids. In DNA, the CDR3 is TGCAGTGCCTTGGAAGGTAATGAGCAGTTCTTC. Translation gives CSALEGNEQFF.

The chain uses TRBV29-1 and TRBJ2-2; possible D gene TRBD2, 5 bases. Per germline, CDR1 SQVTM and CDR2 ANQGSEA. The CDR3 sequence is 14 residues long. Trimming removed 7 bases at V and 7 bases at J, with 19 bases between. The CDR3 loop is CSATRSLLGGELFF. The CDR3 bases are TGCAGCGCAACACGGTCCTTACTAGGCGGGGAGCTGTTTTTT.

The chain employs TRBV29-1 and TRBJ2-3; the D gene is possibly TRBD2 (8 bases). With 6 bases removed from V and 8 bases from J, the gap between germline ends came to 18 bases. Germline-derived CDR1 and CDR2 are SQVTM and ANQGSEA. This CDR3 contains 13 residues. CDR3 sequence: CSVAIAGQPTQYF. DNA of the CDR3: TGCAGCGTGGCCATAGCGGGACAGCCTACGCAGTATTTT.

The J gene is TRBJ2-3, the V gene TRBV4-2; D might be TRBD2 (5 bases). Looked up from germline, CDR1 is LGHNA and CDR2 is YNFKEQ. The length of the CDR3 is 16 residues. V was cut by 1 base and J by 4 bases, with 15 bases left in between. The CDR3 reads CASSQVVGEVADTQYF. The CDR3 region has the DNA TGTGCCAGCAGCCAAGTGGTGGGAGAAGTAGCAGATACGCAGTATTTT.

The chain has TRBV12-5 and TRBJ2-5; D is undetermined. There are 13 residues in the CDR3. The germline CDR1 and CDR2 sequences are LGHNT and FRNRAP. The V end was cut by 3 bases, the J end by 4 bases, with 9 bases between. In DNA, the CDR3 is TGTGCTAGTGGTTTAGGACCAAGAGAGACCCAGTACTTC. This encodes CASGLGPRETQYF.

Here the CDR3 DNA reads TGTGCCAGCAGCACCCCCGGGACAGCGAAAGCCAATGAGCAGTTCTTC. Its translation: CASSTPGTAKANEQFF. This rearrangement joins TRBV7-6 to TRBJ2-1; 7 bases agree with TRBD1. The ends lost 5 bases at V and 6 bases at J; junction bases unmatched: 13. The length of the CDR3 is 16 residues. The germline V gene encodes CDR1 SGHVS and CDR2 FNYEAQ.

The CDR3, as DNA: TGTGCCAGCAGCCCCCGACTAGCGGAGAACACCGGGGAGCTGTTTTTT. Protein product: CASSPRLAENTGELFF. The rearrangement joins TRBV9 to TRBJ2-2; 9 nucleotides match TRBD2. CDR3 size: 16 residues. Germline values: CDR1 SGDLS, CDR2 YYNGEE. V trimming: 4 bases; J trimming: 1 base; junction bases outside the gene matches: 5.

The V gene is TRBV6-1, the J gene TRBJ2-7; D is perhaps TRBD1 or TRBD2 (5 bases each). The CDR3 is 15 amino acids. V was shortened by 2 bases and J by 2 bases, with 13 bases between the two germline ends. In germline, CDR1 is MNHNS, CDR2 SASEGT. The CDR3 DNA follows: TGTGCCAGCAGTGAACTAGGGTTGGGACCCTACGAGCAGTACTTC. This gives the protein CASSELGLGPYEQYF.

The chain carries TRBV30 and TRBJ2-5; tentative D call: TRBD2 (6 bases). Per the germline V gene, CDR1 is GTSNPN and CDR2 is SVGIG (reference sequence). Trimming stripped 1 base from V and 0 bases from J, with 12 bases between. The CDR3 loop spans 15 amino acids. The CDR3 bases are TGTGCCTGGAGTGGAGGGACTGGAAACCAAGAGACCCAGTACTTC. Its protein product is CAWSGGTGNQETQYF.

J is TRBJ2-3 and V is TRBV4-1; a weak D match, TRBD2 (5 bases). The CDR3 sequence is 15 residues long. Deletions cut 0 bases from V and 4 bases from J, with 11 bases between. CDR1 is MGHRA and CDR2 is YSYEKL in the germline V gene. CDR3 region: CASSQDSSSADTQYF. In DNA form, the CDR3 reads TGCGCCAGCAGCCAAGACTCTAGCAGTGCAGATACGCAGTATTTT.

The chain has TRBV6-5 and TRBJ1-3; tentatively, D is TRBD1 (5 bases). CDR3 length equals 14 residues. Germline V gene data show CDR1 as MNHEY and CDR2 as SVGAGI. The ends were cut back, 6 bases at V and 4 bases at J, with 13 bases in the middle. CDR3 DNA sequence: TGTGCCAGCAGAACGTGGACACTCGGAAACACCATATATTTT. It is translated as CASRTWTLGNTIYF.

This chain uses TRBV7-2 with TRBJ1-5; D call uncertain. Germline loops: CDR1 SGHTA, CDR2 FQGNSA. This CDR3 has 12 residues. The V end was cut by 4 bases, the J end by 3 bases, with 4 bases between. In DNA form, the CDR3 reads TGTGCCAGCAGCTCGTACAATCAGCCCCAGCATTTT. This codes for CASSSYNQPQHF.

The V call is TRBV27, the J call TRBJ1-1; D is perhaps TRBD1 (6 bases). Trimming cost V 6 bases and J 8 bases, with 19 bases left between them. Per the germline V gene, CDR1 is MNHEY and CDR2 is SMNVEV (reference sequence). This CDR3 is 14 amino acids long. The CDR3 is CASRLWGRSGEAFF. The CDR3 bases are TGTGCCAGCAGGCTTTGGGGGCGCTCGGGCGAAGCTTTCTTT.